Below, 11 T cell receptor beta chains from the same sample are listed, as sequenced in a study of cytomegalovirus exposure and HLA in healthy donors. Sequencing was performed with immunoSEQ multiplex PCR; in TCRdb, only in-frame clones are kept and a portion is missing. The table lists about 110,000 clones, around 95% of them singletons, with approximately 0.67% in the top ten. Sequenced sample: PBMCs. These TCRs come from a woman younger than 30 in good health and CMV-seronegative.

The chain couples TRBV14 to TRBJ2-1, with 8 bases matching TRBD1. The CDR3 is 16 amino acids. Looked up from germline, CDR1 is SGHDN and CDR2 is FVKESK. The J segment lost 5 bases and the V segment lost 2 bases, leaving 8 bases of the junction unmatched. CDR3 loop: CASSQLRDRRDNEQFF. For the CDR3, the DNA is TGTGCCAGCAGCCAACTCCGGGACAGGAGGGACAATGAGCAGTTCTTC.

The genes are TRBV7-8 and TRBJ1-2; TRBD1 agrees at 8 bases. Trimming took 2 bases from V and 6 from J; bases not matched to a gene: 11. Germline assignment: CDR1 SGHVS and CDR2 FQNEAQ. The CDR3 is 16 residues long. CDR3 loop: CASSLRDRPFGDGYTF. The CDR3, as DNA: TGTGCCAGCAGCTTAAGGGACAGGCCCTTTGGGGATGGCTACACCTTC. The full variable domain, in which reference TRBV7-8 and TRBJ1-2 provide the parts outside the CDR3, is GAGVSQSPRYKVAKRGQDVALRCDPISGHVSLFWYQQALGQGPEFLTYFQNEAQLDKSGLPSDRFFAERPEGSVSTLKIQRTQQEDSAVYLCASSLRDRPFGDGYTFGSGTRLTVV.

The rearrangement links TRBV11-2 to TRBJ2-5; 11 bases are shared with TRBD2. Germline V gives CDR1 SGHAT, CDR2 FQNNGV. The V and J ends lost 5 bases and 1 base, in that order; junction bases with no gene match: 6. This CDR3 is built from 16 residues. CDR3 in amino acids: CASSLTSGGSQETQYF. The CDR3 DNA follows: TGTGCCAGCAGCCTCACTAGCGGGGGTTCCCAAGAGACCCAGTACTTC.

V gene TRBV11-2 combines with J gene TRBJ2-3; D is uncertain. CDR1 is SGHAT, CDR2 FQNNGV, per germline. The CDR3 consists of 16 residues. V lost 5 bases to trimming and J lost 6 bases, with 21 bases between them. The CDR3 DNA reads TGTGCCAGCAGCACACAGCTTATCCTGGTTACGGATACGCAGTATTTT. Residues: CASSTQLILVTDTQYF.

The CDR3 bases are TGCGCCAGCAGCCGGACTAGCCAAGAGACCCAGTACTTC. Its translation: CASSRTSQETQYF. This sequence joins TRBV5-1 and TRBJ2-5; 7 nucleotides match TRBD2. Trimming cost V 4 bases and J 1 base; bases outside gene matches: 1. Germline CDR1 is SGHRS and CDR2 is YFSETQ. The CDR3 has 13 residues.

V gene TRBV28 combines with J gene TRBJ2-7; D uncertain. This CDR3 spans 12 amino acids. V was shortened by 6 bases and J by 7 bases, with 13 bases between the two germline ends. Per germline, CDR1 MDHEN and CDR2 SYDVKM. In DNA form, the CDR3 reads TGTGCCAGCAGCCCGCGAACCGCGGAGCAGTACTTC. Protein sequence: CASSPRTAEQYF.

V gene TRBV5-1 combines with J gene TRBJ2-6, with D perhaps matching TRBD1 (5 bases). CDR3 length: 18 amino acids. Germline values: CDR1 SGHRS, CDR2 YFSETQ. V lost 3 bases, J lost 0 bases, and 16 bases lay in between. Written as DNA, the CDR3 is TGCGCCAGCAGCTCGACCCCGACAGATTACTCTGGGGCCAACGTCCTGACTTTC. Translating it yields CASSSTPTDYSGANVLTF.

The chain employs TRBV4-1 and TRBJ1-6; the D gene is possibly TRBD1 (5 bases). V was clipped by 2 bases and J by 5 bases, with 10 bases between them. CDR1 and CDR2 (germline): MGHRA, YSYEKL. The CDR3 spans 15 residues. CDR3 nucleotides: TGCGCCAGCAGCCAAAAGACAGTTAATAATTCACCCCTCCACTTT. This encodes CASSQKTVNNSPLHF.

V usage is TRBV6-5 and J usage is TRBJ2-7; TRBD1 matches 8 bases. The CDR3 is made up of 15 amino acids. Germline trimming cut 1 base from V and 4 bases from J; bases unmatched to any gene: 6. CDR1 and CDR2 from the germline V gene are MNHEY and SVGAGI. CDR3 residues: CASSYLGQEKYEQYF. The DNA for the CDR3 is TGTGCCAGCAGTTACTTGGGACAGGAGAAGTACGAGCAGTACTTC.

CDR3 residues: CASSLPRGAGPWSTDTQYF. The CDR3 nucleotides read TGTGCCAGCAGCTTGCCCCGGGGGGCAGGGCCGTGGAGCACAGATACGCAGTATTTT. The chain combines TRBV7-8 with TRBJ2-3; a weak D match, TRBD2 (7 bases). CDR1 is SGHVS, CDR2 FQNEAQ, per germline. The CDR3 sequence is 19 residues long. V lost 3 bases and J 0 bases, leaving 22 bases between the germline ends.

The chain employs TRBV7-2 and TRBJ2-1; tentatively, D is TRBD2 (7 bases). This CDR3 spans 17 amino acids. Per germline, CDR1 SGHTA and CDR2 FQGNSA. Deletions cut 0 bases from V and 9 bases from J, with 21 bases between. The CDR3 spells CASSLATSGGEGTEQFF. CDR3 nucleotide sequence: TGTGCCAGCAGCTTAGCCACATCGGGGGGCGAGGGGACTGAGCAGTTCTTC.